Sequencing of this T cell receptor (beta chain) was carried out in a study of Tregs in tolerant kidney transplant recipients (dated by TCRdb to between 2019 and 2020). For context, the study as a whole: The study used TCRbeta sequencing to identify donor-specific regulatory T cells before combined kidney and bone marrow transplantation, then tracked those cells after transplant. In a few healthy controls, several methods of expanding Tregs specific for an allogeneic donor were compared by TCRbeta repertoire sequencing. Study-wide conclusions, independent of this receptor: The most biologically relevant and donor-specific TCRbeta repertoire appeared to be identified by expanding Tregs with activated donor B cells. Biological reproducibility was not directly addressed, though technical replication error appeared minimal. Because only a small number of patients were included, the study had limitations, and the results will need to be validated in larger populations as well as under other immunosuppression protocols.

Unstimulated Tregs (CD4+CD25+CD127-), CD4+ non-Tregs (CD4+CD25-), CD4 and CD8 cells were FACS-sorted from thawed PBMCs. Prior to Treg sorting, thawed PBMCs were rested overnight at 37 degrees C with 200 IU/ml IL-2. Blood from healthy controls was obtained either as purchased buffy coats or from healthy volunteers. Healthy control blood was processed by Ficoll density gradient to PBMCs and cryopreserved; patient PBMCs were collected before and after transplant. Taken from the germline V gene (reference sequence), the CDR1 and CDR2 loops are MNHNY and SVGAGI. Inclusive of the bounding cysteine and phenylalanine, the CDR3 is 15 residues long. Only CDR3 DNA is held: 45 bases, read in frame from base 1. V is reduced by 6 bases and J by 4 bases, leaving a spacing of 16 bases between them. A note on this clone: Its cognate antigen has yet to be identified. The sample holds no much larger clone one base away, and base qualities are not on file.

Genomic DNA was extracted from sorted cells with the QIAGEN DNeasy Blood and Tissue Kit for TCRbeta CDR3 sequencing. High-throughput TCRbeta CDR3 sequencing, which included PCR amplification with bias correction and internal controls, was done commercially through immunoSEQ. In the original analysis: A unique productive TCRbeta sequence was defined by the CDR3 nucleotide sequence when primers matched, and otherwise by the CDR3 amino acid sequence together with the Vbeta and Jbeta genes. To correct for sorting error, sequences found in more than one sorted population at a frequency ratio of 2:1 or less were discarded, and the remaining shared sequences were assigned to the population with the higher frequency. Donor-reactive sequences were defined as at least 5-fold expanded in CFSE-low cells versus unstimulated cells, with frequency of at least 0.01% in CFSE-low cells. Jensen-Shannon divergence, calculated on the top 100 TCRbeta sequences ranked by frequency, was used to quantify repertoire divergence. For any sample with multiple sequencing runs, sorting error was corrected in each run separately before the runs were pooled. TCRdb holds this immuneACCESS table with in-frame rearrangements only. Some clones are missing; in checked studies, unresolved V genes explain under half, and the rest has no known cause. The V and J calls and the clone size are those of that table, but D and trimming were determined from the DNA. The table for this sample lists around 43,000 clones; 91% of them were counted only once. Of the sample, about 0.76% is held by the ten largest clones.

This receptor chain uses TRBV6-6 and TRBJ1-3; a tentative D call is TRBD1 (6 bases match). The sequencing sample was made of Tregs from blood. The clonotype originates from a human donor in good health. The bases read TGTGCCAGCAGCTCAGGGATGGGGGCGGGAAACACCATATATTTT. Its product reads: CASSSGMGAGNTIYF.